This T cell receptor (beta chain) was identified during a study of blood T cell repertoires in COVID-19. The overall study: Whether acute or convalescent, the COVID-19 samples came from the United States, Italy and Spain. T cells, B-cell-depleted T cells, or PBMCs provided the cDNA or gDNA that served as material.

Original data processing: Amplification from reference gene primers served as the basis for estimated nucleated cell counts. Using immunoSEQ multiplex PCR, the repertoire was profiled, and TCRdb retains in-frame clones only, with some absent. The V and J calls and clone size were taken over from that table, and D and trimming were inferred from the DNA. The data hold about 270,000 clones, with around 88% observed a single time. This clonotype was sampled from a man older than 75 with acute or convalescent COVID-19. Sequencing was performed on peripheral blood.

CDR3 nucleotides: TGTGCCAGCAGCCGACAGGGACCTAGCACAGATACGCAGTATTTT. The encoded protein is CASSRQGPSTDTQYF. The J gene is TRBJ2-3, the V gene TRBV14, with 7 bases identical to TRBD1. The CDR3 is 15 amino acids. The V segment lost 4 bases and the J segment 0 bases; nucleotides outside the gene matches: 4. Germline-derived CDR1 and CDR2 are SGHDN and FVKESK.